This record covers a single T cell receptor beta chain. Its target is not known. The data are from a study of post-analysis software for immune sequencing data. In the study overall: Patients with relapsing-remitting, secondary progressive and progressive-relapsing multiple sclerosis courses were all represented. Study outcomes and limitations: Batch-mates among the samples co-clustered strongly by F measure. A significant reduction in normalized Chao1 diversity was observed in multiple sclerosis patients versus controls.

Researchers reported that TCR beta cDNA libraries carried unique molecular identifiers. The yield from about 1 to 10 million T cells was roughly 500,000 cDNA molecules in total. TCRdb passed the PCR reads through MiXCR, listing each CDR3 protein once. The table has 350,000 to 500,000 distinct CDR3 sequences, more than 30% seen once. This TCR was sampled from a girl between 2 and 10 years old with multiple sclerosis. Specimen: blood.

CDR3 sequence reads: CASSYRAGEAFF. The CDR3 DNA reads as TGTGCCAGCAGTTACCGGGCGGGAGAAGCTTTCTTT. The rearrangement links TRBV6-5 to TRBJ1-1, with D unresolved. The CDR3 has 12 amino acids. Germline CDR1 and CDR2: MNHEY and SVGAGI. The ends were cut back, 2 bases at V and 8 bases at J, with 9 bases in the middle.